The 31 T cell receptor beta chains reported below all come from one sample, sequenced in a study of shared clonotypes between healthy human individuals. TCRdb's copy holds only in-frame clones and misses some; the assay was immunoSEQ multiplex PCR. The sample carries around 1,000,000 clones, roughly 77% recorded once. Material: memory CD4+ T cells from PBMCs. Subset here: CD45RA-negative fraction. The receptors come from a young man in good health. Some clones in this sample may be carry-over from other donors' samples.

The CDR3 region is CASSPTSGANVLTF. CDR3 DNA sequence: TGTGCCAGCAGTCCTACCTCTGGGGCCAACGTCCTGACTTTC. The chain recombines TRBV11-2 with TRBJ2-6; unclear D gene. The CDR3 contains 14 residues. In germline, CDR1 is SGHAT, CDR2 FQNNGV. V lost 6 bases to trimming and J lost 0 bases, with 6 bases between them.

The chain uses TRBV20-1 and TRBJ2-7, with D unclear. V lost 5 bases and J 3 bases, leaving 8 bases between the germline ends. This CDR3 contains 11 residues. CDR1 is DFQATT and CDR2 is SNEGSKA in the germline V gene (reference sequence). Here the CDR3 DNA reads TGCAGTGCTCCCGCCAGCTACGAGCAGTACTTC. Its protein product is CSAPASYEQYF.

The V gene is TRBV15, the J gene TRBJ2-1, with TRBD2 matching over 7 bases. V shed 5 bases and J 4 bases; nucleotides not matched to a gene: 5. The CDR3 is 14 residues long. From germline, CDR1 is LNHNV and CDR2 YYDKDF (reference sequence). CDR3 amino acids: CATSELALYNEQFF. The CDR3 bases are TGTGCCACCAGCGAACTAGCGCTTTACAATGAGCAGTTCTTC.

This sequence joins TRBV5-4 and TRBJ1-2, with TRBD1 as a possible D gene (6 bases). The CDR3 runs to 15 residues. Germline values: CDR1 SGHNT, CDR2 YYREEE (reference sequence). V lost 4 bases and J lost 8, with 21 bases in between. CDR3 sequence: CASSTGGQSFRGYTF. The CDR3 bases are TGTGCCAGCAGCACAGGAGGACAGTCATTCAGGGGCTACACCTTC.

This chain links TRBV11-1 with TRBJ2-7, with 8 bases lining up with TRBD2. Looked up from germline, CDR1 is SGHAT and CDR2 is FQDESV (reference sequence). There are 15 residues in the CDR3. V lost 5 bases, J lost 3 bases, and 9 bases stayed unmatched. DNA of the CDR3: TGTGCCAGCAGCCACGGGGGGGTCGACGGCTACGAGCAGTACTTC. Its translation: CASSHGGVDGYEQYF.

The gene calls are TRBV6-1 and TRBJ2-1; D perhaps matches TRBD1 (6 bases). This CDR3 comprises 14 residues. Trimming took off 4 bases at V and 2 bases at J, with 9 bases between the two ends. The germline gives CDR1 MNHNS, CDR2 SASEGT. The CDR3 loop is CASSGAGAYNEQFF. CDR3 DNA: TGTGCCAGCAGTGGTGCAGGGGCCTACAATGAGCAGTTCTTC.

This clone came up once. The chain joins TRBV18 to TRBJ1-1, with 7 bases that match TRBD1. CDR3 length: 14 residues. With 4 bases clipped from V and 8 bases from J, the junction kept 10 bases outside the gene matches. Germline V CDR1 and CDR2: KGHSH, LQKENI. CDR3 in amino acids: CASSQSRGSEEAFF. The CDR3 coding sequence is TGTGCCAGCTCACAATCCAGGGGGTCAGAAGAAGCTTTCTTT. Full variable domain (remainder filled in from reference TRBV18 and TRBJ1-1): NAGVMQNPRHLVRRRGQEARLRCSPMKGHSHVYWYRQLPEEGLKFMVYLQKENIIDESGMPKERFSAEFPKEGPSILRIQQVVRGDSAAYFCASSQSRGSEEAFFGQGTRLTVV.

The chain is built from TRBV29-1 and TRBJ2-3; TRBD1 is a possible D gene (6 bases). The CDR3 sequence is 13 residues long. Trimming removed 3 bases at V and 5 bases at J, with 12 bases between. Germline V gives CDR1 SQVTM, CDR2 ANQGSEA. CDR3 amino acids: CSVEVGAVDTQYF. In DNA form, the CDR3 reads TGCAGCGTTGAGGTGGGGGCCGTAGATACGCAGTATTTT.

About this clone itself: Other DNA sequences in the sample encode the same CDR3. The chain joins TRBV7-8 to TRBJ2-7; TRBD2 might be the D (5 bases). Germline V gene lookup returns CDR1 SGHVS and CDR2 FQNEAQ. CDR3 length equals 15 residues. V dropped 1 base and J dropped 0 bases, with 10 bases sitting between them. The CDR3 DNA sequence: TGTGCCAGCAGCTTAGGGACGGGGAGCTCCTACGAGCAGTACTTC. Its protein product is CASSLGTGSSYEQYF.

The J gene is TRBJ1-1, the V gene TRBV5-4; 8 bases map to TRBD1. Germline V gene sequence: CDR1 SGHNT, CDR2 YYREEE (reference sequence). The CDR3 loop spans 15 amino acids. J lost 1 base, V lost 4 bases, and 6 bases had no gene match. CDR3 sequence: CASSRMTGANTEAFF. CDR3 coding DNA: TGTGCCAGCAGCCGGATGACAGGGGCGAACACTGAAGCTTTCTTT.

This chain joins TRBV21-1 and TRBJ2-5; no DNA check was done on the table's D call, TRBD2. TRBV21-1 is marked as a pseudogene. CDR3 length: 12 residues. The CDR3 nucleotides are TGTGCCAGCAAAGCGGCCCAAGAGACCCAGTACTTC. It codes for CASKAAQETQYF.

The chain joins TRBV10-3 to TRBJ2-7; D is uncertain. Trimming removed 0 bases from V and 2 bases from J, with 11 bases in between. The V gene's germline CDR1 is ENHRY and CDR2 SYGVKD. The CDR3 loop spans 15 amino acids. The CDR3 DNA is TGTGCCATCAGTGAGTCGAGCTGGCACGCCTACGAGCAGTACTTC. Protein product: CAISESSWHAYEQYF.

The chain uses TRBV6-1 and TRBJ2-3; D uncertain. The V gene lost 0 bases and the J gene lost 10 bases, with 5 bases spanning the gap. The CDR3 is made up of 11 amino acids. Germline CDR1 and CDR2: MNHNS and SASEGT. CDR3 region: CASSEAGAQYF. CDR3 DNA sequence: TGTGCCAGCAGTGAAGCTGGGGCGCAGTATTTT.

This chain links TRBV6-6 with TRBJ1-5; 7 bases align to TRBD1. The V and J ends lost 7 bases and 4 bases, in that order; junction bases with no gene match: 10. The CDR3 sequence is 15 residues long. Germline V lookup: CDR1 MNHNY, CDR2 SVGAGI (reference sequence). The CDR3 DNA reads as TGTGCCAGCATGAAGCAGGGGGTTCGGAATCAGCCCCAGCATTTT. It translates to CASMKQGVRNQPQHF.

The chain has TRBV10-3 and TRBJ2-1; no clear D. Germline lookup yields CDR1 ENHRY and CDR2 SYGVKD. Trimming cost V 1 base and J 6 bases, with 7 bases left between them. The CDR3 spans 13 residues. The CDR3 region is CAISEYGPNEQFF. The CDR3 region has the DNA TGTGCCATCAGTGAGTATGGACCCAATGAGCAGTTCTTC.

The chain is built from TRBV29-1 and TRBJ1-2; possible D gene TRBD1, 5 bases. V lost 7 bases and J 4 bases, leaving 13 bases between the germline ends. Per germline, CDR1 SQVTM and CDR2 ANQGSEA. CDR3 length equals 12 residues. Written as DNA, the CDR3 is TGCAGCGGGGGGACGGACCTCTATGGCTACACCTTC. This encodes CSGGTDLYGYTF.

CDR3 region: CASSPQGIGYTF. The CDR3 DNA sequence: TGTGCCAGCAGCCCCCAGGGGATTGGCTACACCTTC. The J gene is TRBJ1-2, the V gene TRBV6-6, with a tentative D call TRBD1 (6 bases). The CDR3 length is 12 residues. Germline lookup yields CDR1 MNHNY and CDR2 SVGAGI (reference sequence). V gave up 6 bases and J gave up 7 bases, with 12 bases separating them.

The chain has TRBV28 and TRBJ2-5; the match to TRBD2 covers 8 bases. The germline gives CDR1 MDHEN, CDR2 SYDVKM. This CDR3 has 14 residues. After removal of 0 bases from V and 4 bases from J, the junction contained 1 base not matched to a gene. CDR3 in DNA: TGTGCCAGCAGTTTATGGGCGGGGGGAGAGACCCAGTACTTC. Protein product: CASSLWAGGETQYF.

This rearrangement joins TRBV9 to TRBJ2-1; possible D gene TRBD2, 5 bases. Between the trimmed V and J ends, which lost 0 bases and 6 bases, there was a span of 7 bases. Germline CDR1 and CDR2: SGDLS and YYNGEE. The CDR3 totals 13 residues. CDR3 protein: CASSVAGGNEQFF. The CDR3 DNA reads TGTGCCAGCAGCGTAGCCGGAGGCAATGAGCAGTTCTTC.

The chain combines TRBV6-5 with TRBJ1-2, with D perhaps matching TRBD1 (6 bases). CDR3 length equals 15 residues. The germline V gene encodes CDR1 MNHEY and CDR2 SVGAGI. The ends were cut back, 6 bases at V and 0 bases at J, with 14 bases in the middle. CDR3 DNA: TGTGCCAGCAGGTTACCCGGGACATCTAACTATGGCTACACCTTC. This sequence encodes CASRLPGTSNYGYTF.

The V gene is TRBV18, the J gene TRBJ2-7; D could derive from TRBD1 or TRBD2 (5 bases each). The CDR3 has 12 residues. Trimming shortened V by 2 bases and J by 7 bases, and 9 bases separated the two germline ends. Looked up from germline, CDR1 is KGHSH and CDR2 is LQKENI. The DNA of the CDR3 is TGTGCCAGCTCACCATCCGGGGCGGAGCAGTACTTC. This sequence encodes CASSPSGAEQYF. The whole variable domain, filled in from reference TRBV18 and TRBJ2-7, reads NAGVMQNPRHLVRRRGQEARLRCSPMKGHSHVYWYRQLPEEGLKFMVYLQKENIIDESGMPKERFSAEFPKEGPSILRIQQVVRGDSAAYFCASSPSGAEQYFGPGTRLTVT.

V and J are TRBV6-5 and TRBJ1-2; the D gene is possibly TRBD1 (6 bases). Germline lookup yields CDR1 MNHEY and CDR2 SVGAGI. Trimming cost V 4 bases and J 8 bases, with 23 bases left between them. The CDR3 loop spans 16 amino acids. The CDR3 reads CASSLSGALLGKGYTF. In DNA, the CDR3 is TGTGCCAGCAGTTTATCAGGGGCCCTTTTGGGAAAGGGCTACACCTTC.

V usage is TRBV4-2 and J usage is TRBJ2-1, with 13 bases fitting TRBD2. Per the germline V gene, CDR1 is LGHNA and CDR2 is YNFKEQ. V shed 1 base and J 5 bases; nucleotides not matched to a gene: 8. The length of the CDR3 is 18 residues. The CDR3 here is CASSQVKLAGGPNNEQFF. CDR3 in DNA: TGTGCCAGCAGCCAAGTAAAACTAGCGGGAGGGCCGAACAATGAGCAGTTCTTC.

This clone has just a few counts. This chain connects TRBV5-1 to TRBJ1-5; D perhaps matches TRBD1 (6 bases). Trimming shortened V by 2 bases and J by 7 bases, and 13 bases separated the two germline ends. Germline CDR1 is SGHRS and CDR2 is YFSETQ. CDR3 length: 14 residues. This chain's CDR3 is CASSLDTGGQPQHF. The CDR3 coding sequence is TGCGCCAGCAGCTTAGACACTGGGGGCCAGCCCCAGCATTTT.

The rearrangement uses TRBV7-9 and TRBJ2-7; tentative D call: TRBD2 (5 bases). The germline V and J ends were trimmed by 5 bases and 1 base, with 15 bases remaining between them. The CDR3 spans 15 residues. Germline V CDR1 and CDR2: SEHNR, FQNEAQ (reference sequence). CDR3 sequence: CASSSRFQRSYEQYF. In DNA, the CDR3 is TGTGCCAGCAGCAGCCGATTTCAGCGGTCCTACGAGCAGTACTTC. Drawing the rest from reference TRBV7-9 and TRBJ2-7, the complete variable domain is DTGVSQNPRHKITKRGQNVTFRCDPISEHNRLYWYRQTLGQGPEFLTYFQNEAQLEKSRLLSDRFSAERPKGSFSTLEIQRTEQGDSAMYLCASSSRFQRSYEQYFGPGTRLTVT.

Regarding this clone: Just one base apart from a much larger clone, this may be a read error. The chain uses TRBV7-9 and TRBJ2-7; 7 bases are a match to TRBD1. Germline values: CDR1 SEHNR, CDR2 FQNEAQ (reference sequence). The CDR3 contains 13 residues. Losses at the gene ends were 5 bases for V and 3 bases for J; bases not matched to a gene: 4. This CDR3 is CASSPGTDYEQYF. In DNA form, the CDR3 reads TGTGCCAGCAGCCCCGGGACAGACTACGAGCAGTACTTC. The complete variable domain, with remaining parts taken from reference TRBV7-9 and TRBJ2-7, reads DTGVSQNPRHKITKRGQNVTFRCDPISEHNRLYWYRQTLGQGPEFLTYFQNEAQLEKSRLLSDRFSAERPKGSFSTLEIQRTEQGDSAMYLCASSPGTDYEQYFGPGTRLTVT.

The chain carries TRBV4-2 and TRBJ1-5; the D is unclear. This CDR3 contains 15 residues. Germline CDR1 reads LGHNA; CDR2 reads YNFKEQ. Trimming took off 0 bases at V and 13 bases at J, with 19 bases between the two ends. The CDR3: CASSQESAAWDLQHF. For the CDR3, the DNA is TGTGCCAGCAGCCAAGAGTCCGCAGCCTGGGATCTACAGCATTTT.

In the case of this clone: Distinct nucleotide sequences in the sample also encode this CDR3. CDR3 sequence (DNA): TGTGCCAGCAGTGCCTTACAAGAGACCCAGTACTTC. Its translation: CASSALQETQYF. The gene calls are TRBV2 and TRBJ2-5; D is unresolved. The CDR3 runs to 12 residues. V shed 4 bases and J shed 2 bases, with 5 bases lying between them. Per germline, CDR1 SNHLY and CDR2 FYNNEI.

The rearrangement joins TRBV4-1 to TRBJ2-1, with TRBD2 matching 10 bases. The CDR3 spans 16 residues. V lost 1 base and J lost 4; bases outside the gene matches: 4. Germline lookup yields CDR1 MGHRA and CDR2 YSYEKL. The CDR3 region has the DNA TGCGCCAGCAGCCAAGTTGGTAGCGGGAGGTACAATGAGCAGTTCTTC. Translation gives CASSQVGSGRYNEQFF.

This sequence joins TRBV2 and TRBJ1-2; TRBD1 agrees at 8 bases. Germline CDR1 SNHLY, CDR2 FYNNEI. The CDR3 extends over 15 amino acids. The J segment lost 1 base and the V segment lost 6 bases, leaving 7 bases of the junction unmatched. The CDR3 DNA follows: TGTGCCAGCAGGGATACAGGGGGAGGTAACTATGGCTACACCTTC. This gives the protein CASRDTGGGNYGYTF.

The rearrangement uses TRBV28 and TRBJ1-2; D call uncertain. Germline lookup yields CDR1 MDHEN and CDR2 SYDVKM. The CDR3 is 14 residues long. V gave up 3 bases and J gave up 7 bases, with 15 bases separating them. DNA for the CDR3: TGTGCCAGCAGTTTTTCCGGGAGCCCTCGTGGCTACACCTTC. It is translated as CASSFSGSPRGYTF.